A single sample gave rise to the 26 T cell receptor beta chains below, sequenced in a study of identical twins. TCRdb ran MiXCR on the 5' RACE reads and lists one entry per CDR3 protein. The table has 250,000 or so distinct CDR3 sequences, about 13% seen once. The same specimen was also included in a second study, on yellow fever vaccine responses in identical twins.

The sequenced sample was memory (CD45RO+) T cells sorted from blood. The origin of the receptors is a woman between 18 and 30 years old in good health.

In this sample, this clonotype turned up a few times. V and J are TRBV7-3 and TRBJ2-2, with 7 nucleotides matching TRBD1. V was clipped by 3 bases and J by 7 bases; unmatched bases: 5. Germline V gene sequence: CDR1 SGHTA, CDR2 FQGTGA. The CDR3 is 14 amino acids. In DNA, the CDR3 is TGTGCCAGCAGCTTCCGACAGGGATTCGGGGAGCTGTTTTTT. It yields the protein CASSFRQGFGELFF.

DNA for the CDR3: TGCGCCAGCAGCCAAGGACGGACATCACGTTTAGACCAAGAGACCCAGTACTTC. It yields the protein CASSQGRTSRLDQETQYF. This sequence joins TRBV5-1 and TRBJ2-5, with D tentatively TRBD1 (5 bases). The CDR3 contains 18 residues. The germline V gene encodes CDR1 SGHRS and CDR2 YFSETQ. V shed 4 bases and J shed 0 bases, with 22 bases lying between them.

The gene calls are TRBV28 and TRBJ2-3; D may be TRBD2 (6 bases). The CDR3 runs to 14 residues. V lost 6 bases and J lost 1, with 11 bases in between. CDR1 is MDHEN and CDR2 is SYDVKM in the germline V gene. For the CDR3, the DNA is TGTGCCAGCAGGTGGGCGGGACGCACAGATACGCAGTATTTT. Translated: CASRWAGRTDTQYF.

This sequence joins TRBV11-2 and TRBJ2-2; no reliable D call. V was cut by 0 bases and J by 0 bases, with 8 bases left in between. Germline V gene sequence: CDR1 SGHAT, CDR2 FQNNGV. The CDR3 loop spans 16 amino acids. The CDR3 DNA follows: TGTGCCAGCAGCTTAGACCCCCCTTCGAACACCGGGGAGCTGTTTTTT. Residues: CASSLDPPSNTGELFF.

The table lists this clonotype with many counts. The gene calls are TRBV7-9 and TRBJ2-4; 9 bases line up with TRBD2. The CDR3 consists of 15 residues. Trimming cost V 1 base and J 6 bases; bases outside gene matches: 4. Germline CDR1 and CDR2: SEHNR and FQNEAQ (reference sequence). CDR3 DNA sequence: TGTGCCAGCAGCTTAGGCGTGACTAGCGGAAACATTCAGTACTTC. Its translation is CASSLGVTSGNIQYF.

This clonotype was observed a few times. V usage is TRBV4-2 and J usage is TRBJ2-5, with TRBD2 as a possible D gene (6 bases). Germline V lookup: CDR1 LGHNA, CDR2 YNFKEQ. The CDR3 length is 14 residues. V lost 1 base and J 1 base, leaving 7 bases between the germline ends. The CDR3 sequence: CASSQGRGQETQYF. In DNA form, the CDR3 reads TGTGCCAGCAGCCAAGGGCGGGGCCAAGAGACCCAGTACTTC.

The V gene is TRBV5-1, the J gene TRBJ2-1; D is tentatively TRBD1 or TRBD2 (5 bases each). CDR3 size: 15 residues. Trimming left V 0 bases short and J 3 bases short, with 10 bases between. The germline CDR1 and CDR2 sequences are SGHRS and YFSETQ. CDR3 DNA sequence: TGCGCCAGCAGCTTGGCCGGGGACGGCTACAATGAGCAGTTCTTC. Translation gives CASSLAGDGYNEQFF.

The table lists this clonotype with many counts. V is TRBV5-1 and J is TRBJ1-2; D unresolved. CDR3 length: 13 amino acids. Trimming pared 0 bases from V and 5 bases from J, leaving 8 bases between. CDR1 and CDR2 from the germline V gene are SGHRS and YFSETQ. The CDR3 sequence: CASSLVEGYGYTF. The DNA for the CDR3 is TGCGCCAGCAGCTTGGTGGAAGGATATGGCTACACCTTC.

This clonotype has a handful of counts. CDR3: CASSPGSYGVNTEAFF. DNA for the CDR3: TGTGCCAGTAGCCCAGGGTCTTATGGGGTGAACACTGAAGCTTTCTTT. This sequence joins TRBV19 and TRBJ1-1; possible D gene TRBD1, 5 bases. V was trimmed by 6 bases and J by 0 bases, leaving 17 bases between them. The V gene's germline CDR1 is LNHDA and CDR2 SQIVND (reference sequence). The CDR3 has 16 amino acids.

This clonotype was found many times. The chain combines TRBV10-3 with TRBJ2-3, with D perhaps TRBD1 or TRBD2 (6 bases each). Germline CDR1 reads ENHRY; CDR2 reads SYGVKD. The CDR3 is 13 amino acids. Trimming took 9 bases from V and 2 from J, leaving 12 bases between them. The CDR3 reads CAMGASDTDTQYF. In nucleotides, the CDR3 is TGTGCCATGGGGGCTAGCGACACAGATACGCAGTATTTT.

This clonotype turned up a few times. V usage is TRBV20-1 and J usage is TRBJ2-2; D ambiguous. The CDR3 covers 12 residues. CDR1 is DFQATT, CDR2 SNEGSKA, per germline (reference sequence). Trimming left V 3 bases short and J 5 bases short, with 7 bases between. The CDR3 DNA reads as TGCAGTGCTAGCAAGAATACCGGGGAGCTGTTTTTT. Translation: CSASKNTGELFF.

The rearrangement links TRBV30 to TRBJ1-4; 7 bases are shared with TRBD1. This CDR3 has 15 amino acids. Losses at the gene ends were 5 bases for V and 4 bases for J; bases not matched to a gene: 10. CDR1 GTSNPN and CDR2 SVGIG come from the germline V gene (reference sequence). The CDR3 spells CAWGPRTGNNEKLFF. DNA of the CDR3: TGTGCCTGGGGACCCCGGACAGGCAATAATGAAAAACTGTTTTTT.

This clonotype was seen a handful of times. The chain employs TRBV5-1 and TRBJ1-4; the match to TRBD1 covers 8 bases. CDR1 and CDR2 from the germline V gene are SGHRS and YFSETQ. The CDR3 runs 14 residues. The V segment lost 4 bases and the J segment 8 bases; nucleotides outside the gene matches: 7. CDR3 protein: CASSDGQGNEKLFF. In DNA form, the CDR3 reads TGCGCCAGCAGCGATGGACAGGGTAACGAAAAACTGTTTTTT. Looking up the rest from reference TRBV5-1 and TRBJ1-4 gives the full variable domain: KAGVTQTPRYLIKTRGQQVTLSCSPISGHRSVSWYQQTPGQGLQFLFEYFSETQRNKGNFPGRFSGRQFSNSRSEMNVSTLELGDSALYLCASSDGQGNEKLFFGSGTQLSVL.

The sample holds a few counts of this clonotype. The chain has TRBV6-2 or TRBV6-3 and TRBJ2-2; D ambiguous. CDR3 size: 14 residues. CDR1 is MNHEY and CDR2 is SVGEGT in the germline V gene. Trimming shortened V by 8 bases and J by 1 base, and 11 bases separated the two germline ends. The DNA of the CDR3 is TGTGCCAGCGCGGATTGGGAGAACACCGGGGAGCTGTTTTTT. Protein: CASADWENTGELFF.

In its sample, this clonotype was seen a few times. The rearrangement uses TRBV9 and TRBJ2-2, with a weak D call TRBD2 (6 bases). The CDR3 length is 14 residues. Germline V gene data show CDR1 as SGDLS and CDR2 as YYNGEE. Trimming shortened V by 7 bases and J by 0 bases, and 10 bases separated the two germline ends. The CDR3 DNA follows: TGTGCCAGCCAGGGACTTTCGAACACCGGGGAGCTGTTTTTT. Translated, it gives CASQGLSNTGELFF.

The table lists this clonotype with many counts. The chain couples TRBV6-1 to TRBJ2-1; unclear D gene. CDR3 length: 12 amino acids. The germline V gene has CDR1 MNHNS and CDR2 SASEGT. The V gene lost 4 bases and the J gene lost 6 bases, with 7 bases spanning the gap. CDR3 amino acids: CASSVGFNEQFF. Here the CDR3 DNA reads TGTGCCAGCAGTGTTGGGTTCAATGAGCAGTTCTTC.

This clonotype was detected a few times. In nucleotides, the CDR3 is TGCGCCAGCAGCCAACGGGACAGGGAGAACACTGAAGCTTTCTTT. Protein: CASSQRDRENTEAFF. J is TRBJ1-1 and V is TRBV4-1, with 9 bases matching TRBD1. The trim removed 2 bases at V and 1 base at J, leaving 2 bases unmatched. CDR1 and CDR2 from the germline V gene are MGHRA and YSYEKL. The CDR3 has 15 residues.

The rearrangement joins TRBV7-2 to TRBJ2-7, with D uncertain. V gave up 5 bases and J gave up 3 bases, with 11 bases separating them. This CDR3 has 13 amino acids. Germline V gives CDR1 SGHTA, CDR2 FQGNSA. The CDR3 region has the DNA TGTGCCAGCAGCCCCTTTGCCCGCTACGAGCAGTACTTC. Translation gives CASSPFARYEQYF.

This clonotype was seen a few times. The gene calls are TRBV3-1 and TRBJ2-7; D is perhaps TRBD1 (6 bases). The CDR3 is made up of 15 amino acids. The germline CDR1 and CDR2 sequences are LGHDT and YNNKEL (reference sequence). Trimming took off 7 bases at V and 4 bases at J, with 20 bases between the two ends. CDR3 DNA: TGTGCCAGCACCCTGGGGGCAGGGAACATTTACGAGCAGTACTTC. Its translation is CASTLGAGNIYEQYF.

V is TRBV11-2 and J is TRBJ2-1; 8 nucleotides align to TRBD2. V gave up 6 bases and J gave up 3 bases; unmatched junction bases: 13. The CDR3 runs 17 residues. Per germline, CDR1 SGHAT and CDR2 FQNNGV. CDR3 region: CASRPGRGLELYNEQFF. CDR3 sequence (DNA): TGTGCCAGCAGGCCGGGGAGGGGACTAGAGCTCTACAATGAGCAGTTCTTC.

This clonotype was seen repeatedly, ten times or more. The gene calls are TRBV7-9 and TRBJ2-7; D is uncertain. Trimming pared 3 bases from V and 2 bases from J, leaving 8 bases between. Germline lookup yields CDR1 SEHNR and CDR2 FQNEAQ (reference sequence). The CDR3 length is 13 residues. Here the CDR3 DNA reads TGTGCCAGCAGCTTGGCAGGTACCTACGAGCAGTACTTC. Encoded protein: CASSLAGTYEQYF.

The table lists this clonotype with a few counts. The chain has TRBV29-1 and TRBJ1-2; 7 nucleotides agree with TRBD1. This CDR3 has 15 residues. CDR1 is SQVTM, CDR2 ANQGSEA, per germline. Unmatched junction bases numbered 14, after V lost 6 bases and J lost 4 bases. CDR3 in amino acids: CSVFPRGGPFYGYTF. As DNA, the CDR3 is TGCAGCGTGTTCCCCAGGGGGGGCCCCTTCTATGGCTACACCTTC.

This clonotype was recorded many times. The rearrangement joins TRBV12-3 or TRBV12-4 to TRBJ2-1, with 11 positions matching TRBD1. J was trimmed by 3 bases and V by 5 bases; bases with no gene match: 3. This CDR3 has 15 residues. CDR3 loop: CASSPGTGGYNEQFF. CDR3 bases: TGTGCCAGCAGTCCAGGGACAGGGGGCTACAATGAGCAGTTCTTC.

A few counts support this clonotype. V and J are TRBV5-1 and TRBJ2-1, with TRBD2 matching over 9 bases. Looked up from germline, CDR1 is SGHRS and CDR2 is YFSETQ. This CDR3 spans 14 amino acids. With 2 bases clipped from V and 7 bases from J, the junction kept 4 bases outside the gene matches. The CDR3 reads CASSFSGSMNEQFF. CDR3 in DNA: TGCGCCAGCAGCTTTAGCGGGAGTATGAATGAGCAGTTCTTC.

This clonotype has only a few counts. This sequence joins TRBV5-1 and TRBJ2-7; 12 bases are shared with TRBD2. The CDR3 totals 16 residues. The trim removed 4 bases at V and 7 bases at J, leaving 12 bases unmatched. Looked up from germline, CDR1 is SGHRS and CDR2 is YFSETQ. CDR3 in amino acids: CASSAASGRALGEQYF. The CDR3 DNA reads as TGCGCCAGCAGCGCGGCTAGCGGGAGGGCCTTGGGGGAGCAGTACTTC.

The DNA for the CDR3 is TGTGCCAGCAGCCCTGAAGGGCGAGGTGAAAAACTGTTTTTT. This translates into CASSPEGRGEKLFF. The chain employs TRBV7-9 and TRBJ1-4; D unclear. The CDR3 loop spans 14 amino acids. Germline V gene lookup returns CDR1 SEHNR and CDR2 FQNEAQ (reference sequence). Trimming shortened V by 5 bases and J by 7 bases, and 14 bases separated the two germline ends.